This TCR beta chain was profiled in a study of control samples from healthy donors and cancer patients. Assay used: immunoSEQ multiplex PCR; TCRdb lists only in-frame clones, some missing. This table holds over 75,000 clones, around four fifths found once. Deletions cut 0 bases from V and 4 bases from J, with 9 bases between. Per the germline V gene, CDR1 is MNHNY and CDR2 is SVGAGI (reference sequence). The CDR3 sequence is 14 residues long. Sequenced sample: blood. V usage is TRBV6-6 and J usage is TRBJ1-2; D is uncertain. This clonotype was obtained from a man aged 25 to 40 in good health. Here the CDR3 DNA reads TGTGCCAGCAGTTACTCCTCAGAAAGCTATGGCTACACCTTC. Translating it yields CASSYSSESYGYTF.